Listed here are 8 T cell receptor beta chains from one sample, sequenced in a study of blood T cell repertoires in COVID-19. The method was immunoSEQ multiplex PCR; TCRdb's version includes in-frame clones alone and lacks a portion of them. The sample records fewer than 450,000 clones, approximately 90% being singletons. The source material was PBMCs or T cells enriched from blood (not recorded which). These receptors all come from a woman aged 18-30 years who had recovered from COVID-19.

DNA for the CDR3: TGTGCCAGCAGCTCGACAGGACTCACTGAAGCTTTCTTT. Protein product: CASSSTGLTEAFF. The rearrangement uses TRBV13 and TRBJ1-1, with D maybe TRBD1 (6 bases). V lost 4 bases to trimming and J lost 4 bases, with 10 bases between them. The CDR3 is 13 residues long. The germline V gene encodes CDR1 PRHDT and CDR2 FYEKMQ (reference sequence).

In DNA form, the CDR3 reads TGTGCCAGCAGCCAAGTTTCTCTAGTAGCAGATACGCAGTATTTT. Translation gives CASSQVSLVADTQYF. The rearrangement joins TRBV4-2 to TRBJ2-3; D is unclear. Germline CDR1 is LGHNA and CDR2 is YNFKEQ. The CDR3 length is 15 residues. V was trimmed by 1 base and J by 4 bases, leaving 12 bases between them.

This rearrangement joins TRBV12-5 to TRBJ2-1; TRBD2 aligns across 11 bases. The ends lost 0 bases at V and 7 bases at J; junction bases unmatched: 14. The CDR3 length is 19 residues. Germline loops: CDR1 LGHNT, CDR2 FRNRAP. Written as DNA, the CDR3 is TGTGCTAGTGGTTTGGTATTGGTCCCCGCTAGCGGGGGGCCAAATGAGCAGTTCTTC. This sequence encodes CASGLVLVPASGGPNEQFF.

The chain recombines TRBV7-9 with TRBJ1-4, with D maybe TRBD1 (6 bases). The CDR3 sequence is 15 residues long. Trimming took 5 bases from V and 4 from J, leaving 14 bases between them. Germline-derived CDR1 and CDR2 are SEHNR and FQNEAQ (reference sequence). The CDR3 sequence is CASSRRQELNEKLFF. CDR3 nucleotides: TGTGCCAGCAGCCGAAGACAGGAGCTTAATGAAAAACTGTTTTTT.

The chain is built from TRBV15 and TRBJ2-7; TRBD2 agrees at 7 bases. Trimming took 3 bases from V and 4 from J; bases not matched to a gene: 12. The CDR3 loop spans 16 amino acids. Germline CDR1 LNHNV, CDR2 YYDKDF (reference sequence). CDR3 DNA: TGTGCCACCAGCAGTCTTCGTCCCAGGGAGGGGTACGAGCAGTACTTC. Amino acids: CATSSLRPREGYEQYF. The whole variable domain, remainder taken from reference TRBV15 and TRBJ2-7, is DAMVIQNPRYQVTQFGKPVTLSCSQTLNHNVMYWYQQKSSQAPKLLFHYYDKDFNNEADTPDNFQSRRPNTSFCFLDIRSPGLGDTAMYLCATSSLRPREGYEQYFGPGTRLTVT.

The J gene is TRBJ1-4, the V gene TRBV2, with 7 bases fitting TRBD1. The germline V gene encodes CDR1 SNHLY and CDR2 FYNNEI. The trim removed 5 bases at V and 7 bases at J, leaving 4 bases unmatched. The CDR3 totals 13 residues. The DNA of the CDR3 is TGTGCCAGCAGTTCAGGGGGAGGTGAAAAACTGTTTTTT. Its protein product is CASSSGGGEKLFF.

The chain recombines TRBV6-5 with TRBJ2-4, with 7 bases aligning to TRBD1. J gave up 6 bases and V 2 bases, and 7 bases lay outside the gene matches. The CDR3 consists of 15 residues. Per the germline V gene, CDR1 is MNHEY and CDR2 is SVGAGI. The CDR3 DNA reads TGTGCCAGCAGTTACGGACAGGCGACTTTAAACATTCAGTACTTC. Translating gives CASSYGQATLNIQYF.

The chain recombines TRBV28 with TRBJ2-1, with 8 bases lining up with TRBD2. The CDR3 extends over 14 amino acids. Trimming took 2 bases from V and 11 from J; bases not matched to a gene: 8. Germline V gene data show CDR1 as MDHEN and CDR2 as SYDVKM. The CDR3 is CASSLGITGGKQFF. CDR3 in DNA: TGTGCCAGCAGTTTAGGAATCACGGGGGGGAAGCAGTTCTTC. Full variable domain (outside the CDR3, taken from reference TRBV28 and TRBJ2-1): DVKVTQSSRYLVKRTGEKVFLECVQDMDHENMFWYRQDPGLGLRLIYFSYDVKMKEKGDIPEGYSVSREKKERFSLILESASTNQTSMYLCASSLGITGGKQFFGPGTRLTVL.